Listed below are T cell receptor beta chains from one sample, sequenced in a study of T cell repertoires in cytomegalovirus infection. Their antigen targets remain unknown. One entry per CDR3 protein, called by TCRdb with MiXCR from the reads. The repertoire has roughly 45,000 distinct CDR3 sequences, about 21% of them found once; the top ten carry about 90%. The sample here was CD8+ T cells from cultured PBMCs, taken from culture after CMV antigen stimulation. The receptor set was obtained from a human donor in good health (CMV status not recorded). Some clones in this sample may be carry-over from other donors' samples. CDR3s include the opening cysteine and the closing phenylalanine or tryptophan. D genes are given only for firm matches. Part of the rows lack a size; the others show once, few, many or a class for expanded clones.

few,-,TRBJ1-2,TRBV7-2,TGTGCCAGCAGCTCATTACCAGGGCAACAGGCGGTCGGAGGCTACACCTTC,CASSSLPGQQAVGGYTF
-,-,TRBJ2-7,TRBV29-1,TGCAGCGTTGTATCACAGGTGGTAACCTACGAGCAGTACTTC,CSVVSQVVTYEQYF
-,-,TRBJ2-1,TRBV23-1,TGCGCCAGCAGTCAATCGTCATCCCTCTCCTACAATGAGCAGTTCTTC,CASSQSSSLSYNEQFF
-,TRBD1,TRBJ1-1,TRBV5-5,TGTGCCAGCAGCCAACAGGGGACGCGGTATGTGAACACTGAAGCTTTCTTT,CASSQQGTRYVNTEAFF
-,-,TRBJ2-3,TRBV7-2,TGTGCCAGCAGCTTAGGGCTAGCCGTCACAGATACGCAGTATTTT,CASSLGLAVTDTQYF
-,TRBD1,TRBJ2-5,TRBV7-2,TGTGCCAGCAGCTTTCAGGACAGGGGGTCAAAAGAGACCCAGTACTTC,CASSFQDRGSKETQYF
-,-,TRBJ1-2,TRBV7-2,TGTGCCAGCAGCTTAGACACCCCCTATGGCTACACCTTC,CASSLDTPYGYTF
-,TRBD1,TRBJ1-1,TRBV7-4,TGTGCCAGCAGCTTAGCACCGGGACAGGGAAGAAATGAAGCTTTCTTT,CASSLAPGQGRNEAFF
few,-,TRBJ2-7,TRBV19,TGTGCCAGTAGTACTAGTTTCCTCTCCTACGAGCAGTACTTC,CASSTSFLSYEQYF
-,-,TRBJ2-1,TRBV7-2,TGTGCCAGCAGCCAGGCCTACAATGAGCAGTTCTTC,CASSQAYNEQFF
-,-,TRBJ2-7,TRBV11-2,TGTGCCAGCAGCACAGGTATCCTCTACGAGCAGTACTTC,CASSTGILYEQYF
few,TRBD1,TRBJ2-1,TRBV7-6,TGTGCCAGCAGCTTACGACAGGGGGGAGGTGAGCAGTTCTTC,CASSLRQGGGEQFF
-,TRBD1,TRBJ1-1,TRBV28,TGTGCCAGCAGAAGCCCCCCGACAGGGGAAGACACTGAAGCTTTCTTT,CASRSPPTGEDTEAFF
-,-,TRBJ1-1,TRBV7-2,TGTGCCAGCAGCTTCTCATGGAGCACTGAAGCTTTCTTT,CASSFSWSTEAFF
few,-,TRBJ1-5,TRBV27,TGTGCCAGCGGCGGACGGGGGGTGGGGCAGCCCCAGCATTTT,CASGGRGVGQPQHF
few,-,TRBJ1-1,TRBV6-5,TGTGCCAGCAGTTACGCAGGGCCCGGAACTGAAGCTTTCTTT,CASSYAGPGTEAFF
-,TRBD2,TRBJ2-5,TRBV7-8,TGTGCCAGCAGCTCGGGGGGGGGGAGGGGAGAGACCCAGTACTTC,CASSSGGGRGETQYF
many,TRBD1,TRBJ2-1,TRBV7-8,TGTGCCAGCAGGACAGGGGCCAAGCAGTTCTTC,CASRTGAKQFF
few,-,TRBJ2-1,TRBV7-2,TGTGCCAGCAGCCATGGGAGTGGTGTAATGGGGTTCTTC,CASSHGSGVMGFF
few,TRBD2,TRBJ2-1,TRBV7-2,TGTGCCAGCAGCTTAGATCGGGGGGGCTTAGGGCGGGCCCCCTCCTACAATGAGCAGTTCTTC,CASSLDRGGLGRAPSYNEQFF
-,TRBD1,TRBJ2-2,TRBV20-1,TGCAGTGCTAGAGAGAGGGGCCGACAGGGACAGAACACCGGGGAGCTGTTTTTT,CSARERGRQGQNTGELFF
-,TRBD1,TRBJ1-1,TRBV7-9,TGTGTCACAGGGGCAGGGGAAGACACTGAAGCTTTCTTT,CVTGAGEDTEAFF
few,-,TRBJ2-1,TRBV28,TGTGCCGCGAAAGGAAGGAGGTTAAATGAGCAGTTCTTC,CAAKGRRLNEQFF
-,TRBD2,TRBJ2-3,TRBV6-2/TRBV6-3,TGTGACAGCAGTTACCGACTAGCGGATACGCAGTATTTT,CDSSYRLADTQYF
-,-,TRBJ2-1,TRBV11-3,TGTGCCAGCAGCTTAGAGGACGCCTCCTCCTACAATGAGCAGTTCTTC,CASSLEDASSYNEQFF
-,-,TRBJ1-1,TRBV7-9,TGTGCCAGCCGTCATTATCCCGGAGTAAGCCCTGAAGCTTTCTTT,CASRHYPGVSPEAFF
-,-,TRBJ2-1,TRBV7-3,TGTGCCAGCAGCTCCACTCCCGGGAATGAGCAGTTCTTC,CASSSTPGNEQFF
-,-,TRBJ2-7,TRBV27,TGTGCCAGCAGTACCAGCGGCACAGGGTTCGTCTACGAGCAGTACTTC,CASSTSGTGFVYEQYF
-,-,TRBJ2-5,TRBV4-1,TGCGCCAGCAGCCGGTCCAGATCGAATCAAGAGACCCAGTACTTC,CASSRSRSNQETQYF
few,-,TRBJ2-7,TRBV7-6,TGTGCCAGCAGCTTACAGGGGATCGACGAGCAGTACTTC,CASSLQGIDEQYF
few,TRBD1,TRBJ1-1,TRBV7-9,TGTGCCAGCAGCCACCGGGACAGGGGTCCTAAAACTGCTGAAGCTTTCTTT,CASSHRDRGPKTAEAFF
-,TRBD2,TRBJ2-1,TRBV14,TGTGCCAGCAGCTCTAGCGGGGGCCCTGAGCAGTTCTTC,CASSSSGGPEQFF
-,-,TRBJ2-2,TRBV4-1,TGCGCCAGCAGCCAAGAAGCCCCTTCCCTAGGGATAGACACCGGGGAGCTGTTTTTT,CASSQEAPSLGIDTGELFF
-,TRBD1,TRBJ2-7,TRBV20-1,TGCAGTGGAACGGACAGGACGATAACCTACGAGCAGTACTTC,CSGTDRTITYEQYF
-,-,TRBJ2-7,TRBV5-1,TGCGCCAGCAGCTTGGCTTCCAACGAGCAGTACTTC,CASSLASNEQYF
-,-,TRBJ1-1,TRBV7-9,TGTGCCAGCAGCTCACTCGATGATCGGGGACCGATGAACACTGAAGCTTTCTTT,CASSSLDDRGPMNTEAFF